The T cell receptor (beta chain) described here comes from a study of blood T cell repertoires in COVID-19 (dated by TCRdb to 2020 to 2021). In the study overall: Samples covering the acute and convalescent phases of COVID-19 were provided by collaborators in the United States, Italy and Spain. The material from the prospective study consisted of cDNA or gDNA derived from T cells, B-cell-depleted T cells, or PBMCs. The dataset comprised deeply sampled blood TCRbeta repertoires from subjects exposed to, actively infected with, or recovered from COVID-19. The repertoires were released in a freely available public database intended as a resource for research on the immune response to SARS-CoV-2. The samples were drawn from the first 160 participants of the ongoing ImmuneRACE study and from 950 to 1,500 subjects provided by 6 global collaborators. Nearly every sample came with metadata listing a de-identified subject ID, COVID-19 status, age in years and sex. Where available, HLA class I and class II types were obtained from metadata supplied by the sample provider rather than from assay-based typing. On the study overall, not on this receptor specifically: The quantity of clinical and demographic metadata differed by source and by participant and was supplied without curation.

Enrolling through a virtual design, the prospective study's participants ranged in age from roughly 18 to 95 years and lived across roughly 24 United States geographic areas. To assign participants to cohorts, the prospective study relied on clinical history that participants themselves reported in a screening survey and a study questionnaire. ImmuneRACE Cohort 3 recovered participants were defined by two consecutive negative NP/OP PCR tests, healthcare professional clearance, or symptom resolution. In the prospective study, whole blood, serum and a nasopharyngeal or oropharyngeal swab were collected from each participant by mobile phlebotomists. Over a roughly two-month period, participants in the prospective study had the option of providing additional blood draws and questionnaires. Before DNA extraction, prospective study blood samples were shipped either frozen or at room temperature. A word on this clone: Its recognized antigen is unknown. There are no base qualities to consult, and no much larger clone falls within one base.

TCRbeta CDR3 regions were amplified from genomic DNA by means of the immunoSEQ Assay, a bias-controlled multiplex PCR. In the paper's pipeline: Within the assay, amplification of reference gene primers was used to estimate how many nucleated cells each sample contained. To quantify the absolute abundance of each unique TCRbeta CDR3 rearrangement, sequence reads were collapsed and filtered. For each sample, productive Simpson clonality was calculated as the square root of Simpson's diversity index across productive rearrangements. TCRdb limited this immuneACCESS table to in-frame rearrangements with V and J called. A share of clones is missing; checked studies link under half to unresolved V genes, and the rest is unexplained. V and J calls and clone size are those listed in that table; D and trimming were worked out from the DNA. Present in this sample are about 310,000 clones, over 75% of which were seen just once. Jointly, the top ten make up roughly 8.9% of the sample.

There are 16 amino acids in the CDR3, from cysteine to phenylalanine inclusive. Of the read, only the CDR3 DNA is kept; its 48 bases are in frame from base 1. From a lookup of the germline V gene (reference sequence), CDR1 and CDR2 are MNHNY and SVGAGI. Compared with germline, V lacks 5 bases and J lacks 2 bases; bases without a gene match: 7. The sequenced sample was PBMCs or T cells enriched from blood (not recorded which). This sequence originates from a woman aged 40-49 years who had recovered from COVID-19. Recombination linked TRBV6-6 to TRBJ1-5, and 9 junctional nucleotides match TRBD1. The nucleotide sequence reads TGTGCCAGCAGTCGAACAGGGGGCGCAGGCAATCAGCCCCAGCATTTT. Its translation reads: CASSRTGGAGNQPQHF.